A selection of T cell receptor beta chains follows, all from one sample in a study of blood T cell repertoires in COVID-19. Assay used: immunoSEQ multiplex PCR; TCRdb lists only in-frame clones, some missing. Here the sample spans more than 250,000 clones, about 87% being singletons. Sequenced material: PBMCs or T cells enriched from blood (not recorded which). These receptors were obtained from a woman in her thirties who had recovered from COVID-19. Each CDR3 is given with its conserved first and last residue. D genes are given only for firm matches.

j_gene	v_gene	d_gene	CDR3nt	CDR3aa
TRBJ2-2	TRBV3-1/TRBV3-2	TRBD2	TGTGCCAGCGGATTAAGCGGGGGAAACACCGGGGAGCTGTTTTTT	CASGLSGGNTGELFF
TRBJ1-5	TRBV5-8	-	TGTGCCAGCAGCTTGGACCCAGGGGATCAGCCCCAGCATTTT	CASSLDPGDQPQHF
TRBJ1-6	TRBV7-8	-	TGTGCCAGCAGCTTAGTCCAGACAGTTACCTATAATTCACCCCTCCACTTT	CASSLVQTVTYNSPLHF
TRBJ2-4	TRBV12-3/TRBV12-4	-	TGTGCCAGCAGTTTGGCGGAGAACATTCAGTACTTC	CASSLAENIQYF
TRBJ1-2	TRBV28	-	TGTGCCAGCCATCACGAGCGGGGAGTTTATGGCTACACCTTC	CASHHERGVYGYTF
TRBJ1-1	TRBV3-1/TRBV3-2	-	TGTGCCAGCAGCCGGGCAGGGGCGATGGCCACTGAAGCTTTCTTT	CASSRAGAMATEAFF
TRBJ1-1	TRBV19	-	TGTGCCAGTAGTAACTGGGCGGGGAACACTGAAGCTTTCTTT	CASSNWAGNTEAFF
TRBJ1-6	TRBV7-3	-	TGTGCCAGCAGCCGTCTGGGGGCGGGTAATTCACCCCTCCACTTT	CASSRLGAGNSPLHF
TRBJ1-1	TRBV3-1/TRBV3-2	-	TGTGCCAGCAGCCAAGGCGGGGGGAGAGCTTTCTTT	CASSQGGGRAFF
TRBJ2-2	TRBV6-1	TRBD1	TGTGCCTCCCGACAGGGCCCCACCGGGGAGCTGTTTTTT	CASRQGPTGELFF
TRBJ2-3	TRBV18	-	TGTGCCAGCGCGGAGGGTCTGGCCTCAGATACGCAGTATTTT	CASAEGLASDTQYF
TRBJ2-1	TRBV18	TRBD2	TGTGCCAGCTCAACTAGCGGGGGGGCCTCCTACAATGAGCAGTTCTTC	CASSTSGGASYNEQFF
TRBJ2-2	TRBV16	TRBD1	TGTGCCAGCAGCCAACCCGACAGGGCCGGGGAGCTGTTTTTT	CASSQPDRAGELFF